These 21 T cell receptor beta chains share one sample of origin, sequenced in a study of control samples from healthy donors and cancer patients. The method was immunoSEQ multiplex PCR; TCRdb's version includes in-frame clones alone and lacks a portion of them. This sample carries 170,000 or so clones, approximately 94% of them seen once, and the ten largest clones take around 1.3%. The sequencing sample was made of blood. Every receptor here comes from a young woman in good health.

The CDR3 DNA follows: TGCAGCCTGGGAGGGGCGCCCGATGAGCAGTTCTTC. Its protein product is CSLGGAPDEQFF. The J gene is TRBJ2-1, the V gene TRBV29-1; TRBD2 matches at 7 bases. Germline V lookup: CDR1 SQVTM, CDR2 ANQGSEA. This CDR3 has 12 residues. The J segment lost 8 bases and the V segment lost 8 bases, leaving 9 bases of the junction unmatched.

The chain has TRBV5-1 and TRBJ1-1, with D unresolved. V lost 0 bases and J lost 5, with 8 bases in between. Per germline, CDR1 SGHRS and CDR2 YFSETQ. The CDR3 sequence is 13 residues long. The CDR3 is CASSLERWTEAFF. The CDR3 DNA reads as TGCGCCAGCAGCTTGGAGAGGTGGACTGAAGCTTTCTTT.

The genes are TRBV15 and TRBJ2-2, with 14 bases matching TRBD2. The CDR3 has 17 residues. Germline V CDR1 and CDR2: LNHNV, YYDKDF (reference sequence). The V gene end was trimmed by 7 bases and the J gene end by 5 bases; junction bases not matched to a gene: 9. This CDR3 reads CATTPGLAGVGTGELFF. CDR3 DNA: TGTGCCACCACCCCGGGACTAGCGGGAGTCGGTACCGGGGAGCTGTTTTTT. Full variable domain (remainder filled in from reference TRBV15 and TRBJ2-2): DAMVIQNPRYQVTQFGKPVTLSCSQTLNHNVMYWYQQKSSQAPKLLFHYYDKDFNNEADTPDNFQSRRPNTSFCFLDIRSPGLGDTAMYLCATTPGLAGVGTGELFFGEGSRLTVL.

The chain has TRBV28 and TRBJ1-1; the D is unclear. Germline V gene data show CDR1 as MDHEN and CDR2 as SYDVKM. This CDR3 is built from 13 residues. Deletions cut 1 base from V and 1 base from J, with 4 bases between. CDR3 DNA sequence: TGTGCCAGCAGTTTATCCAGGAACACTGAAGCTTTCTTT. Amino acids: CASSLSRNTEAFF. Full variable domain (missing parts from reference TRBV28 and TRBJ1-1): DVKVTQSSRYLVKRTGEKVFLECVQDMDHENMFWYRQDPGLGLRLIYFSYDVKMKEKGDIPEGYSVSREKKERFSLILESASTNQTSMYLCASSLSRNTEAFFGQGTRLTVV.

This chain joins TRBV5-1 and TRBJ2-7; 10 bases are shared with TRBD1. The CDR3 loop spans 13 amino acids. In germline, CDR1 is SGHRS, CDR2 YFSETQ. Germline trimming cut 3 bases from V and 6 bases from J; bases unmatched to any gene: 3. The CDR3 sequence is CASSWGQGSEQYF. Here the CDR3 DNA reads TGCGCCAGCAGCTGGGGACAGGGGAGCGAGCAGTACTTC. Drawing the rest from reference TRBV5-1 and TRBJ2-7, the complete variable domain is KAGVTQTPRYLIKTRGQQVTLSCSPISGHRSVSWYQQTPGQGLQFLFEYFSETQRNKGNFPGRFSGRQFSNSRSEMNVSTLELGDSALYLCASSWGQGSEQYFGPGTRLTVT.

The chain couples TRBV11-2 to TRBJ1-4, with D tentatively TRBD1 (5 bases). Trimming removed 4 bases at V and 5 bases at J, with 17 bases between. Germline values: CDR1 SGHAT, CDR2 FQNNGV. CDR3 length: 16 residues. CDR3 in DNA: TGTGCCAGCAGCTACCCCACTCGGGACGGAAATGAAAAACTGTTTTTT. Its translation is CASSYPTRDGNEKLFF.

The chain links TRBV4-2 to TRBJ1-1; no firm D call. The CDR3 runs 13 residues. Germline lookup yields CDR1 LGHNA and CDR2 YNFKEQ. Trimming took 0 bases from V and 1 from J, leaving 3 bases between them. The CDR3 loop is CASSQEENTEAFF. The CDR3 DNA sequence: TGTGCCAGCAGCCAAGAGGAGAACACTGAAGCTTTCTTT.

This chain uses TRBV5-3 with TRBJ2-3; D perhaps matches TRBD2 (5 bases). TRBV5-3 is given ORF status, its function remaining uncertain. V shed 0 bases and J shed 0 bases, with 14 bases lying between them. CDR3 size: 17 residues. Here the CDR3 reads CARSLDRSRTSTDTQYF. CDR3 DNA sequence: TGTGCCAGAAGCTTGGATCGCTCCAGGACTAGCACAGATACGCAGTATTTT.

The CDR3 spells CASKIMPNTEAFF. The CDR3 bases are TGTGCCAGCAAAATCATGCCGAACACTGAAGCTTTCTTT. This rearrangement joins TRBV6-5 to TRBJ1-1; D remains ambiguous. V was cut by 7 bases and J by 1 base, with 10 bases left in between. Germline-derived CDR1 and CDR2 are MNHEY and SVGAGI. CDR3 length: 13 amino acids.

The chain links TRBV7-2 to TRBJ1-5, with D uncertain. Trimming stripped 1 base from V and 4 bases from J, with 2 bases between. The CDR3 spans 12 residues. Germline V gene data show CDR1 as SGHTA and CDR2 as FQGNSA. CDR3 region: CASSLVNQPQHF. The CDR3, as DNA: TGTGCCAGCAGCTTAGTAAATCAGCCCCAGCATTTT.

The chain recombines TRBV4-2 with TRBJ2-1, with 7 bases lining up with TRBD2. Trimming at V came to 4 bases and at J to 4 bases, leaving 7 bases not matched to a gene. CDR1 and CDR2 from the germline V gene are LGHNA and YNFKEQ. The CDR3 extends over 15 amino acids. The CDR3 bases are TGTGCCAGCAGCCCACCTAGCGGTCTGTACAATGAGCAGTTCTTC. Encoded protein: CASSPPSGLYNEQFF.

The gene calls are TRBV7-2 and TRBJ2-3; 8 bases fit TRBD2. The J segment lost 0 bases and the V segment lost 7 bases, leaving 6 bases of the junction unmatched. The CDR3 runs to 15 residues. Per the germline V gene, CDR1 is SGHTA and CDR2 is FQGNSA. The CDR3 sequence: CASILSSGSTDTQYF. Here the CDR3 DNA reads TGTGCCAGCATTCTTTCTAGCGGGAGCACAGATACGCAGTATTTT.

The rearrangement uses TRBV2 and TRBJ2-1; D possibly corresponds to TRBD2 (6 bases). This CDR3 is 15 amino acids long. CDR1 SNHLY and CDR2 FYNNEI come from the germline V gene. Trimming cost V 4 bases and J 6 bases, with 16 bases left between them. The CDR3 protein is CASSGLGGWANEQFF. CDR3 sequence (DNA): TGTGCCAGCAGTGGTCTTGGAGGGTGGGCCAATGAGCAGTTCTTC. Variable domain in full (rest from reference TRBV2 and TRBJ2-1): EPEVTQTPSHQVTQMGQEVILRCVPISNHLYFYWYRQILGQKVEFLVSFYNNEISEKSEIFDDQFSVERPDGSNFTLKIRSTKLEDSAMYFCASSGLGGWANEQFFGPGTRLTVL.

The CDR3 region is CASSQEDGYTF. The CDR3 DNA sequence: TGTGCCAGCAGCCAAGAAGACGGCTACACCTTC. The rearrangement joins TRBV4-2 to TRBJ1-2; D is unclear. V lost 0 bases to trimming and J lost 8 bases, with 4 bases between them. The CDR3 is 11 residues long. Germline V gene lookup returns CDR1 LGHNA and CDR2 YNFKEQ.

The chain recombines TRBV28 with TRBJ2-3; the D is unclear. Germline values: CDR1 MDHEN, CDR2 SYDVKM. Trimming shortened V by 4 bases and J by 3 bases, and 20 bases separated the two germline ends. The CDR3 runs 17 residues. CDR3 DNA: TGTGCCAGCAGTTCCTCCCCGCTCAAGCTAAGGACAGATACGCAGTATTTT. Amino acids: CASSSSPLKLRTDTQYF.

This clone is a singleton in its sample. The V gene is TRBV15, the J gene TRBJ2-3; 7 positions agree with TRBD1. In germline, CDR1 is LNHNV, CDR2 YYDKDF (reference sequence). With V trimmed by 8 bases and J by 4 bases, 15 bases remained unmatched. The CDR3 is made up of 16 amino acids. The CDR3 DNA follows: TGTGCCACCTCCTCCTTGACAGGGAAAGGACCAGATACGCAGTATTTT. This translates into CATSSLTGKGPDTQYF.

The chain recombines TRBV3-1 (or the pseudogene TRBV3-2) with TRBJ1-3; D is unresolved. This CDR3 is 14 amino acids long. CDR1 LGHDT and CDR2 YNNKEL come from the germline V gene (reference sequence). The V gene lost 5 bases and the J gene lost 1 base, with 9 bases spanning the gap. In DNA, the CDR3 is TGTGCCAGCAGCATCAGGAGTTCTGGAAACACCATATATTTT. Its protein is CASSIRSSGNTIYF.

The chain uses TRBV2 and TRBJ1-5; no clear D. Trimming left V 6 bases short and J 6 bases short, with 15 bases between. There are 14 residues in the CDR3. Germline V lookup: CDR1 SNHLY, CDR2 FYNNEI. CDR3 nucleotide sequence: TGTGCCAGCAGGCCGGGCCCGGGCAGTCAGCCCCAGCATTTT. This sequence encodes CASRPGPGSQPQHF.

The DNA of the CDR3 is TGTGCCAGCAGTACCCCTGCCGGGACAGGTGGCTACACCTTC. Its translation: CASSTPAGTGGYTF. The chain is built from TRBV28 and TRBJ1-2, with 8 bases aligning to TRBD1. The CDR3 sequence is 14 residues long. CDR1 is MDHEN and CDR2 is SYDVKM in the germline V gene. V lost 5 bases to trimming and J lost 7 bases; unmatched junction nucleotides: 9.

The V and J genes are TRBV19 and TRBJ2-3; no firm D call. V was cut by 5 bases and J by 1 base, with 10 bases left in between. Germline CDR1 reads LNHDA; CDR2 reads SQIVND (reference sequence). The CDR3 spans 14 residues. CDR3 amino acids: CASSLIRGTDTQYF. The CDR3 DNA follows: TGTGCCAGTAGTTTAATAAGGGGCACAGATACGCAGTATTTT.

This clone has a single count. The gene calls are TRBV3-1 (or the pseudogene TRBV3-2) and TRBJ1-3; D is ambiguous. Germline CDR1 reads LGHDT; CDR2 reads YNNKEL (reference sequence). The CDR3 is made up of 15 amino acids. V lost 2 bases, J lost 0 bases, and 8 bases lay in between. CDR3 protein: CASSQIPNSGNTIYF. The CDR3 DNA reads TGTGCCAGCAGCCAAATCCCAAACTCTGGAAACACCATATATTTT.